This T cell receptor beta chain originates from a study of cytomegalovirus exposure and HLA in healthy donors. Points from the study as a whole: Later on, an analysis found that several of the most significant clusters appeared to be linked to common viral pathogens, which included parvovirus B19. When presence/absence was analysed, sequencing depth was taken to be roughly uniform across donors. Upon later analysis, HLA-associated TCR beta chains proved more clonally expanded than other, equally common chains.

Germline-derived CDR1 and CDR2 are LNHDA and SQIVND (reference sequence). The V and J ends lost 5 bases and 5 bases respectively, with 10 bases between them. The length of the CDR3 is 12 residues. The PCR employed 60 Vbeta primers together with 13 Jbeta primers. The repertoire was sequenced with immunoSEQ multiplex PCR; TCRdb's copy has only in-frame clones and lacks some. The data contain roughly 100,000 clones, around 70% of them singletons. With respect to this clone: The antigen is not known.

The chain joins TRBV19 to TRBJ2-7, with a weak D call TRBD1 (6 bases). The receptor was isolated from a man aged 35-49 years in good health and CMV-seronegative. The sequencing input was PBMCs. CDR3 loop: CASSHRVDEQYF. The CDR3 nucleotides read TGTGCCAGTAGTCACAGGGTCGACGAGCAGTACTTC.